This TCR beta chain was observed in a study of blood T cell repertoires in COVID-19. At the level of the study: T cells, B-cell-depleted T cells, or PBMCs supplied cDNA or gDNA.

In the study's own analysis: Amplification from reference gene primers served as the basis for estimated nucleated cell counts. Sequencing was performed with immunoSEQ multiplex PCR; in TCRdb, only in-frame clones are kept and a portion is missing. For V, J and clone size, that table is used; D and trimming come from the DNA. The repertoire holds 85,000 to 110,000 clones, with around 90% as singletons. This CDR3 has 16 amino acids. Germline CDR1 SGHTA, CDR2 FQGNSA. Trimming removed 6 bases from V and 5 bases from J, with 22 bases in between. The origin of this receptor is a human donor in a cohort sampled during active COVID-19. The specimen was peripheral blood. This sequence joins TRBV7-2 and TRBJ2-5, with D tentatively TRBD1 (5 bases). The DNA for the CDR3 is TGTGCCAGCAGTCCCCAAGGGGCACTGCCCGGGGAGACCCAGTACTTC. Its translation: CASSPQGALPGETQYF.